These T cell receptor beta chains were read from a single sample in a study of T cells in Graves' hyperthyroidism and ophthalmopathy. TCRdb re-called the multiplex PCR reads with MiXCR, one entry per CDR3 protein. The sample carries almost 350,000 distinct CDR3 sequences, less than 20% recorded once. Sequencing input: blood. The receptors originated from a woman between 35 and 50 years old with Graves' ophthalmopathy. CDR3s leave out the opening cysteine and the closing phenylalanine or tryptophan.

TRBV7-8 13 ASSLEAGEWETQY
TRBV28 13 ASSLLGGIKRGQY
TRBV29-1 12 SVGEGVAAGELF
TRBV6-2/TRBV6-3 13 ASRPTGQGDYEQY
TRBV28 14 ASSLALAGGWDEQY
TRBV6-1 14 ASSEAAMGGPGEQY
TRBV28 12 ASSLSGEGTEAF
TRBV19 14 ASSKRDRGPQETQY
TRBV29-1 11 SVDSGRSNEQY
TRBV6-2/TRBV6-3 13 ASGRTGGENQPQH
TRBV12-3/TRBV12-4 11 ASSATGEAKAF
TRBV11-2 14 ASSLEWTGGEETQY
TRBV28 11 ASSQGFEETQY
TRBV2 13 ASSEAGGRNQPQH
TRBV19 12 ASSQATLTGELF
TRBV6-2/TRBV6-3 16 ASSYPRGARSGANVLT
TRBV7-2 9 ASSLASTLH
TRBV6-1 9 AINRGAEAY
TRBV6-1 13 ASSLGTSGKETQY
TRBV28 11 ASSFNGPYEQY
TRBV19 12 ASLSSGLTDTQY
TRBV20-1 16 SARETPARTGKSYEQY
TRBV6-1 13 ASSEGGSGANVLT
TRBV2 10 ASSWERGELF
TRBV7-9 11 ASSGDREYEQY
TRBV25-1 13 ASSGTQSYNSPLH
TRBV19 14 ASSIDQRRANTEAF
TRBV6-5 13 ASSYSPDRVGEQY
TRBV7-2 13 ASSLVTGVTGELF
TRBV12-3/TRBV12-4 12 ASNRGGGTGELF
TRBV30 12 AWSAPGLTYGYT
TRBV28 14 ASSSRSPSGYYEQY
TRBV4-2 10 ASSQAWYGYT
TRBV6-2/TRBV6-3 13 ASSQGLWSNQPQH
TRBV11-2 12 ASSYGQGRETQY
TRBV11-2 13 ASSPLRDSNYEQY
TRBV7-8 13 ATTRARTNTGELF
TRBV6-1 12 ATDSGLSGYEQY
TRBV28 11 ASSFGDSNVLT
TRBV6-5 13 ASSYQPGSKYEQY
TRBV6-2/TRBV6-3 10 ASSYSRTEAF
TRBV6-5 11 ASSYSILETQY
TRBV11-2 11 ASSLTANQPQH
TRBV20-1 13 SAREEGGGTGELF
TRBV12-3/TRBV12-4 17 ASSLGAWGTGGAHTEAF
TRBV9 14 ASSVARFGGHQPQH
TRBV15 14 ATSRGSQGMDQPQH
TRBV30 14 AWSPLGADYSYEQY
TRBV6-1 12 ASSQDRGRETQY
TRBV20-1 12 SARIGGTNYEQY
TRBV12-3/TRBV12-4 13 ASRTGFVRNTEAF
TRBV9 11 ASSVYESTEAF
TRBV20-1 8 SAQLYEQY
TRBV11-1 14 ASSFGGGQGEVEQY
TRBV20-1 12 SARGRKNSYEQY